Each of the 2 T cell receptor beta chains below was sequenced from the same sample in a study of blood T cell repertoires in COVID-19. Produced via immunoSEQ multiplex PCR; TCRdb's table is partial and in-frame only. The sample records 140,000 to 150,000 clones, roughly 88% being singletons. The material sequenced was PBMCs or T cells enriched from blood (not recorded which). These receptors all stem from a woman aged 30 to 39 with acute COVID-19.

The J gene is TRBJ2-5, the V gene TRBV6-5; 11 bases are shared with TRBD2. The CDR3 spans 15 residues. V lost 8 bases to trimming and J lost 3 bases; unmatched junction nucleotides: 8. Germline loops: CDR1 MNHEY, CDR2 SVGAGI. The CDR3 DNA is TGTGCCAGCCAGAGGAAACTAGCGGGAGAAGAGACCCAGTACTTC. Residues: CASQRKLAGEETQYF.

The CDR3 nucleotides are TGTGCCAGTATCGGAGGGAACCCAATAGCCAAAAACATTCAGTACTTC. Amino acid sequence: CASIGGNPIAKNIQYF. V usage is TRBV19 and J usage is TRBJ2-4, with D tentatively TRBD2 (6 bases). Germline V gene sequence: CDR1 LNHDA, CDR2 SQIVND (reference sequence). The CDR3 is 16 amino acids. Trimming cost V 7 bases and J 0 bases, with 16 bases left between them. The whole variable domain, filled in from reference TRBV19 and TRBJ2-4, reads DGGITQSPKYLFRKEGQNVTLSCEQNLNHDAMYWYRQDPGQGLRLIYYSQIVNDFQKGDIAEGYSVSREKKESFPLTVTSAQKNPTAFYLCASIGGNPIAKNIQYFGAGTRLSVL.